The 27 T cell receptor beta chains below were found in one sample sequenced in a study of blood T cells in healthy people across ages. Through a sample-barcoded 5' primer and a J-beta primer mix, a second PCR was run for 7 to 11 cycles. TCRdb independently ran MiXCR on the 5' RACE reads; one entry per CDR3 protein. The repertoire has 1.5 million or so distinct CDR3 sequences, about 42% of them found once; the top ten carry approximately 4.1%. Sequencing was carried out using blood. The origin of the receptors is a woman between 18 and 29 years old in good health.

V and J are TRBV6-5 and TRBJ1-1, with D tentatively TRBD1 (5 bases). CDR3 length equals 16 residues. CDR1 and CDR2 from the germline V gene are MNHEY and SVGAGI. The V end was cut by 2 bases, the J end by 1 base, with 14 bases between. This CDR3 reads CASSYLTLDRNTEAFF. DNA of the CDR3: TGTGCCAGCAGTTACCTTACCCTAGACAGGAACACTGAAGCTTTCTTT.

The chain recombines TRBV12-3 or TRBV12-4 with TRBJ2-3; 10 bases are a match to TRBD2. The CDR3 spans 16 residues. Trimming cost V 2 bases and J 8 bases; bases outside gene matches: 10. CDR3 DNA: TGTGCCAGCAGTTTAAGAGGGCTAGCGGGAGCACGTACGCAGTATTTT. Encoded protein: CASSLRGLAGARTQYF.

This rearrangement joins TRBV5-6 to TRBJ2-1; D may be TRBD2 (7 bases). CDR1 and CDR2 (germline): SGHDT, YYEEEE. Trimming removed 2 bases at V and 7 bases at J, with 16 bases between. The CDR3 is 15 amino acids. CDR3 bases: TGTGCCAGCAGCTTCTTTGCGGGGGCGGCTAATGAGCAGTTCTTC. It codes for CASSFFAGAANEQFF.

The table lists this clonotype with a few counts. The chain has TRBV20-1 and TRBJ2-1, with TRBD2 matching over 10 bases. After removal of 6 bases from V and 6 bases from J, the junction contained 2 bases not matched to a gene. This CDR3 has 12 amino acids. The germline gives CDR1 DFQATT, CDR2 SNEGSKA (reference sequence). CDR3 sequence reads: CSASSGSNEQFF. CDR3 nucleotides: TGCAGTGCCTCTAGCGGGAGCAATGAGCAGTTCTTC.

V and J are TRBV7-2 and TRBJ2-2; 8 bases are shared with TRBD1. CDR3 length: 17 residues. Germline CDR1 reads SGHTA; CDR2 reads FQGNSA. Trimming removed 0 bases from V and 6 bases from J; junction bases left unmatched: 9. CDR3 bases: TGTGCCAGCAGCTTAGCGGCAGGGGGCTATAGTTCCGGGGAGCTGTTTTTT. Translating it yields CASSLAAGGYSSGELFF.

The CDR3 DNA sequence: TGTGCCAGCTCGTTCGAGTTTGAGCAGTACTTC. Its protein product is CASSFEFEQYF. V is TRBV18 and J is TRBJ2-4; no clear D. Germline values: CDR1 KGHSH, CDR2 LQKENI. The CDR3 spans 11 residues. V was pared by 6 bases and J by 13 bases, with 13 bases between.

The chain couples TRBV27 to TRBJ1-4, with D maybe TRBD1 (5 bases). V gave up 5 bases and J gave up 8 bases, with 12 bases separating them. CDR3 length equals 13 residues. Germline loops: CDR1 MNHEY, CDR2 SMNVEV (reference sequence). CDR3 residues: CASSVWQGEKLFF. CDR3 bases: TGTGCCAGCAGTGTATGGCAGGGAGAAAAACTGTTTTTT.

This clonotype was found a few times. The chain combines TRBV7-2 with TRBJ2-5; 13 positions match TRBD2. V lost 1 base to trimming and J lost 1 base; unmatched junction nucleotides: 9. Germline CDR1 and CDR2: SGHTA and FQGNSA. The CDR3 covers 19 residues. The CDR3 is CASSLELAGGPPFQETQYF. The CDR3 bases are TGTGCCAGCAGCTTAGAACTAGCGGGGGGGCCCCCGTTCCAAGAGACCCAGTACTTC.

V and J are TRBV7-6 and TRBJ1-6; D might be TRBD1 (5 bases). V was pared by 2 bases and J by 10 bases, with 18 bases between. Germline V gene lookup returns CDR1 SGHVS and CDR2 FNYEAQ. The CDR3 consists of 16 residues. The CDR3 sequence: CASSLSGGWISSPLHF. CDR3 nucleotide sequence: TGTGCCAGCAGCTTATCGGGGGGTTGGATAAGCTCACCCCTCCACTTT.

The rearrangement links TRBV2 to TRBJ1-1; no definite D call. V was cut by 2 bases and J by 7 bases, with 11 bases left in between. Germline V gene sequence: CDR1 SNHLY, CDR2 FYNNEI. This CDR3 has 13 amino acids. The CDR3, as DNA: TGTGCCAGCAGTGAAACTCCGTCGGATGAAGCTTTCTTT. Its translation: CASSETPSDEAFF.

This chain joins TRBV12-3 or TRBV12-4 and TRBJ2-7; no clear D. Trimming left V 6 bases short and J 4 bases short, with 10 bases between. The CDR3 covers 12 residues. For the CDR3, the DNA is TGTGCCAGCAGCCTGAAAAAGTACGAGCAGTACTTC. It is translated as CASSLKKYEQYF.

V is TRBV7-9 and J is TRBJ1-1; D remains ambiguous. The V and J ends lost 5 bases and 0 bases respectively, with 13 bases between them. CDR1 SEHNR and CDR2 FQNEAQ come from the germline V gene (reference sequence). The CDR3 has 15 residues. In DNA form, the CDR3 reads TGTGCCAGCAGCCACAAACGGGTCATGAACACTGAAGCTTTCTTT. Translating it yields CASSHKRVMNTEAFF.

The rearrangement joins TRBV29-1 to TRBJ1-1, with D possibly matching TRBD1 (6 bases). The CDR3 runs 15 residues. CDR1 and CDR2 from the germline V gene are SQVTM and ANQGSEA. Trimming left V 6 bases short and J 8 bases short, with 25 bases between. CDR3 amino acids: CSVRTASWDGTEAFF. Written as DNA, the CDR3 is TGCAGCGTCAGGACAGCCTCCTGGGATGGCACCGAAGCTTTCTTT.

This chain links TRBV15 with TRBJ2-4; D may be TRBD1 (5 bases). TRBJ2-7 explains the end of the DNA better; the J call may be wrong. CDR1 and CDR2 from the germline V gene are LNHNV and YYDKDF (reference sequence). The CDR3 is 15 amino acids. CDR3 bases: TGTGCCACCAGCAGAGAAAAGGGGTATACCTACGAGCAGTACTTC. It yields the protein CATSREKGYTYEQYF.

The sample holds one count of this clonotype. V is TRBV14 and J is TRBJ2-2; TRBD2 might be the D (6 bases). Trimming shortened V by 2 bases and J by 7 bases, and 14 bases separated the two germline ends. CDR3 size: 15 residues. Germline CDR1 is SGHDN and CDR2 is FVKESK. CDR3 region: CASSQTRRRVGELFF. CDR3 coding DNA: TGTGCCAGCAGCCAAACCCGGCGGAGGGTCGGGGAGCTGTTTTTT. Variable domain in full (rest from reference TRBV14 and TRBJ2-2): EAGVTQFPSHSVIEKGQTVTLRCDPISGHDNLYWYRRVMGKEIKFLLHFVKESKQDESGMPNNRFLAERTGGTYSTLKVQPAELEDSGVYFCASSQTRRRVGELFFGEGSRLTVL.

The rearrangement uses TRBV20-1 and TRBJ2-2; D is unresolved. Trimming removed 3 bases at V and 1 base at J, with 6 bases between. The CDR3 loop spans 13 amino acids. The V gene's germline CDR1 is DFQATT and CDR2 SNEGSKA (reference sequence). The CDR3 sequence is CSASQRNTGELFF. CDR3 DNA sequence: TGCAGTGCTAGCCAGAGGAACACCGGGGAGCTGTTTTTT.

The chain uses TRBV15 and TRBJ1-2; 8 positions match TRBD1. After removal of 4 bases from V and 3 bases from J, the junction contained 13 bases not matched to a gene. Germline assignment: CDR1 LNHNV and CDR2 YYDKDF (reference sequence). The length of the CDR3 is 17 residues. The CDR3 spells CATSKGQGILVDYGYTF. CDR3 DNA sequence: TGTGCCACCAGCAAAGGACAGGGAATATTGGTTGACTATGGCTACACCTTC. The whole variable domain, filled in from reference TRBV15 and TRBJ1-2, reads DAMVIQNPRYQVTQFGKPVTLSCSQTLNHNVMYWYQQKSSQAPKLLFHYYDKDFNNEADTPDNFQSRRPNTSFCFLDIRSPGLGDTAMYLCATSKGQGILVDYGYTFGSGTRLTVV.

This rearrangement joins TRBV20-1 to TRBJ2-4; D call uncertain. Deletions cut 3 bases from V and 7 bases from J, with 10 bases between. Germline values: CDR1 DFQATT, CDR2 SNEGSKA (reference sequence). This CDR3 contains 12 residues. CDR3 coding DNA: TGCAGTGCTAGGATGGCCGGGAACATTCAGTACTTC. It is translated as CSARMAGNIQYF.

In DNA form, the CDR3 reads TGTGCCAGCAGCTCTAGACAGGGGGCCCCCTACAATGAGCAGTTCTTC. It is translated as CASSSRQGAPYNEQFF. The V gene is TRBV7-9, the J gene TRBJ2-1, with 10 bases identical to TRBD1. With V trimmed by 4 bases and J by 2 bases, 5 bases remained unmatched. Germline-derived CDR1 and CDR2 are SEHNR and FQNEAQ (reference sequence). The CDR3 is made up of 16 amino acids.

This clonotype was counted a single time. This chain uses TRBV29-1 with TRBJ2-7; weak D call: TRBD1 (6 bases). The CDR3 extends over 13 amino acids. CDR1 and CDR2 (germline): SQVTM, ANQGSEA. The V gene lost 0 bases and the J gene lost 5 bases, with 11 bases spanning the gap. The CDR3 protein is CSVEDRRGHEQYF. In DNA, the CDR3 is TGCAGCGTTGAAGATCGCAGGGGCCACGAGCAGTACTTC.

The V call is TRBV6-6, the J call TRBJ2-4; TRBD2 matches at 8 bases. V trimming: 2 bases; J trimming: 3 bases; junction bases outside the gene matches: 3. Germline V lookup: CDR1 MNHNY, CDR2 SVGAGI (reference sequence). The CDR3 sequence is 15 residues long. CDR3 protein: CASSYQRENKNIQYF. CDR3 sequence (DNA): TGTGCCAGCAGTTACCAGCGGGAGAACAAAAACATTCAGTACTTC.

This clonotype was picked up a small number of times. This chain links TRBV20-1 with TRBJ2-7; a possible D gene is TRBD2 (5 bases). The CDR3 is 14 amino acids. Looked up from germline, CDR1 is DFQATT and CDR2 is SNEGSKA (reference sequence). Trimming cost V 0 bases and J 3 bases, with 12 bases left between them. This chain's CDR3 is CSARDLAPGYEQYF. CDR3 DNA: TGCAGTGCTAGAGATCTAGCCCCGGGCTACGAGCAGTACTTC.

The chain recombines TRBV4-2 with TRBJ1-1; 7 nucleotides agree with TRBD1. The germline gives CDR1 LGHNA, CDR2 YNFKEQ. The CDR3 is 15 amino acids. V was pared by 4 bases and J by 6 bases, with 11 bases of the junction left unmatched. CDR3 residues: CASSRLTGIGAEAFF. DNA of the CDR3: TGTGCCAGCAGCCGCCTGACAGGGATCGGAGCTGAAGCTTTCTTT.

The chain carries TRBV28 and TRBJ2-7; 9 bases match TRBD2. Losses at the gene ends were 4 bases for V and 5 bases for J; bases not matched to a gene: 6. This CDR3 has 14 residues. Germline CDR1 MDHEN, CDR2 SYDVKM. The chain's CDR3 is CASSYLAGWNEQYF. For the CDR3, the DNA is TGTGCCAGCAGTTACCTAGCGGGATGGAACGAGCAGTACTTC.

The rearrangement uses TRBV12-5 and TRBJ1-2; TRBD1 is a possible D gene (6 bases). CDR3 length: 14 residues. The ends were cut back, 2 bases at V and 5 bases at J, with 12 bases in the middle. The V gene's germline CDR1 is LGHNT and CDR2 FRNRAP. CDR3 DNA: TGTGCTAGTGGTTTGCCGGGGGGCGGGTATGGCTACACCTTC. As protein: CASGLPGGGYGYTF. The whole variable domain, filled in from reference TRBV12-5 and TRBJ1-2, reads DARVTQTPRHKVTEMGQEVTMRCQPILGHNTVFWYRQTMMQGLELLAYFRNRAPLDDSGMPKDRFSAEMPDATLATLKIQPSEPRDSAVYFCASGLPGGGYGYTFGSGTRLTVV.

Comment on this clonotype: A much larger clone lies a single base off, so this may be a read error. V usage is TRBV29-1 and J usage is TRBJ2-5; either TRBD1 or TRBD2 may fit D (5 bases each). The DNA matches TRBJ2-7 better at its end, which makes the J call doubtful. The V gene's germline CDR1 is SQVTM and CDR2 ANQGSEA. This CDR3 has 16 residues. In nucleotides, the CDR3 is TGCAGCGTTGAAGGGTCAGTGAGGGGCTCTTCCTACGAGCAGTACTTC. It is translated as CSVEGSVRGSSYEQYF.

This clonotype came up a few times. The chain employs TRBV7-2 and TRBJ2-5, with a tentative D call TRBD2 (6 bases). CDR1 and CDR2 (germline): SGHTA, FQGNSA. Trimming removed 7 bases at V and 5 bases at J, with 17 bases between. The CDR3 length is 14 residues. CDR3 nucleotides: TGTGCCAGCACGCGGGACGGAATTAGGGAGACCCAGTACTTC. Protein product: CASTRDGIRETQYF.